Listed here are 32 T cell receptor beta chains from one sample, sequenced in a study of blood T cell repertoires in COVID-19. Data came from immunoSEQ multiplex PCR; TCRdb stores just in-frame clones and leaves some out. The data hold approximately 360,000 clones, with around 92% observed a single time. Sequenced sample: peripheral blood. These receptors all stem from a middle-aged man with acute or convalescent COVID-19.

The chain couples TRBV9 to TRBJ2-1; a possible D gene is TRBD2 (5 bases). The CDR3 runs to 13 residues. Deletions cut 3 bases from V and 9 bases from J, with 13 bases between. Germline CDR1 and CDR2: SGDLS and YYNGEE. CDR3 sequence reads: CASSAPRVGEQFF. The CDR3 DNA follows: TGTGCCAGCAGCGCTCCGAGGGTCGGTGAGCAGTTCTTC.

This clone occurred a few times. The V call is TRBV7-9, the J call TRBJ1-3; D remains unclear. CDR1 and CDR2 (germline): SEHNR, FQNEAQ (reference sequence). This CDR3 region has 16 residues. V lost 2 bases to trimming and J lost 8 bases, with 19 bases between them. CDR3 amino acids: CASSLLGILERDTIYF. DNA of the CDR3: TGTGCCAGCAGCTTATTGGGTATTCTTGAGCGAGACACCATATATTTT. Full variable domain (remainder filled in from reference TRBV7-9 and TRBJ1-3): DTGVSQNPRHKITKRGQNVTFRCDPISEHNRLYWYRQTLGQGPEFLTYFQNEAQLEKSRLLSDRFSAERPKGSFSTLEIQRTEQGDSAMYLCASSLLGILERDTIYFGEGSWLTVV.

This chain uses TRBV5-1 with TRBJ2-1; TRBD2 aligns across 10 bases. With V trimmed by 3 bases and J by 6 bases, 6 bases remained unmatched. CDR1 and CDR2 from the germline V gene are SGHRS and YFSETQ. This CDR3 spans 15 amino acids. Here the CDR3 DNA reads TGCGCCAGCAGCTCTAGCGGGAGCGAGGTCAATGAGCAGTTCTTC. Translation: CASSSSGSEVNEQFF.

This clone was seen only a few times. The same CDR3 arises from other DNA sequences in this sample as well. The V and J genes are TRBV7-9 and TRBJ1-2, with TRBD1 identical over 7 bases. Germline V gene lookup returns CDR1 SEHNR and CDR2 FQNEAQ (reference sequence). The CDR3 is 13 residues long. After removal of 5 bases from V and 4 bases from J, the junction contained 4 bases not matched to a gene. DNA for the CDR3: TGTGCCAGCAGCCCCCAGGGGGGCTATGGCTACACCTTC. Encoded protein: CASSPQGGYGYTF.

V is TRBV28 and J is TRBJ2-7; 8 bases line up with TRBD1. The junction had 7 bases not matched to a gene; V was cut back by 1 base and J by 5 bases. CDR1 is MDHEN, CDR2 SYDVKM, per germline. The CDR3 is 15 residues long. The CDR3 here is CASSLLAGGENEQYF. CDR3 nucleotides: TGTGCCAGCAGTTTATTGGCAGGGGGCGAGAACGAGCAGTACTTC.

This chain joins TRBV7-3 and TRBJ2-5, with 12 bases aligning to TRBD1. The CDR3 spans 16 residues. Germline lookup yields CDR1 SGHTA and CDR2 FQGTGA. V dropped 1 base and J dropped 4; count of bases not matched to a gene: 4. The CDR3 reads CASSLMGQGALETQYF. The CDR3 region has the DNA TGTGCCAGCAGCTTAATGGGACAGGGGGCCTTAGAGACCCAGTACTTC.

The chain employs TRBV15 and TRBJ2-1; TRBD1 aligns across 7 bases. The ends lost 3 bases at V and 5 bases at J; junction bases unmatched: 7. Germline V gives CDR1 LNHNV, CDR2 YYDKDF (reference sequence). The CDR3 has 15 amino acids. CDR3 region: CATSSSDRAHNEQFF. The DNA of the CDR3 is TGTGCCACCAGCAGTTCAGACAGGGCCCACAATGAGCAGTTCTTC.

The chain has TRBV15 and TRBJ1-2; 7 nucleotides line up with TRBD1. Trimming removed 0 bases from V and 4 bases from J; junction bases left unmatched: 11. Germline CDR1 reads LNHNV; CDR2 reads YYDKDF (reference sequence). This CDR3 is built from 17 residues. CDR3 protein: CATSRDRREGGSYGYTF. CDR3 DNA: TGTGCCACCAGCAGAGATCGTCGGGAAGGGGGCAGCTATGGCTACACCTTC.

The rearrangement joins TRBV6-6 to TRBJ2-5, with TRBD2 matching 10 bases. Germline V lookup: CDR1 MNHNY, CDR2 SVGAGI (reference sequence). V dropped 7 bases and J dropped 5; count of bases not matched to a gene: 7. This CDR3 contains 14 residues. The CDR3 loop reads CASNPLAGVETQYF. DNA for the CDR3: TGTGCCAGCAATCCCCTAGCGGGGGTGGAGACCCAGTACTTC.

This chain links TRBV30 with TRBJ1-1; possible D gene TRBD1, 5 bases. The CDR3 runs 11 residues. Germline CDR1 is GTSNPN and CDR2 is SVGIG (reference sequence). V lost 3 bases and J 11 bases, leaving 13 bases between the germline ends. The CDR3 nucleotides read TGTGCCTGGAGGATGGGGGGGACGGCTTTCTTT. This translates into CAWRMGGTAFF.

J is TRBJ1-5 and V is TRBV5-8, with 7 bases aligning to TRBD1. Germline-derived CDR1 and CDR2 are SGHTS and YDEGEE. There are 14 residues in the CDR3. Germline trimming cut 5 bases from V and 1 base from J; bases unmatched to any gene: 3. Written as DNA, the CDR3 is TGTGCCAGCAGGACACAGGGGAGCAATCAGCCCCAGCATTTT. The encoded protein is CASRTQGSNQPQHF.

This chain uses TRBV7-9 with TRBJ2-1, with 12 bases matching TRBD2. Trimming removed 5 bases from V and 8 bases from J; junction bases left unmatched: 13. The germline V gene encodes CDR1 SEHNR and CDR2 FQNEAQ (reference sequence). The CDR3 consists of 17 residues. The CDR3 sequence is CASSPEVTSGGGYEQFF. In DNA form, the CDR3 reads TGTGCCAGCAGCCCAGAGGTGACTAGCGGGGGTGGCTATGAGCAGTTCTTC.

The rearrangement joins TRBV4-1 to TRBJ1-5, with a tentative D call TRBD1 (6 bases). The CDR3 has 15 amino acids. V dropped 0 bases and J dropped 7 bases, with 13 bases sitting between them. The V gene's germline CDR1 is MGHRA and CDR2 YSYEKL. The CDR3 protein is CASSQESRGWQPQHF. DNA of the CDR3: TGCGCCAGCAGCCAAGAGTCCAGGGGTTGGCAGCCCCAGCATTTT.

J is TRBJ2-2 and V is TRBV30; TRBD1 is a possible D gene (7 bases). This CDR3 contains 18 residues. The V and J ends lost 0 bases and 0 bases respectively, with 17 bases between them. Germline lookup yields CDR1 GTSNPN and CDR2 SVGIG (reference sequence). CDR3 coding DNA: TGTGCCTGGAGTGTACTTCCAGGGGGACTCGCGAACACCGGGGAGCTGTTTTTT. Translated: CAWSVLPGGLANTGELFF.

This chain connects TRBV7-9 to TRBJ2-1, with D tentatively TRBD2 (6 bases). In germline, CDR1 is SEHNR, CDR2 FQNEAQ (reference sequence). The ends were cut back, 6 bases at V and 5 bases at J, with 14 bases in the middle. The CDR3 is 14 amino acids. The CDR3 protein is CASRVLDYDNEQFF. The CDR3 DNA follows: TGTGCCAGCAGAGTGCTGGACTACGACAATGAGCAGTTCTTC. The full variable domain, in which reference TRBV7-9 and TRBJ2-1 provide the parts outside the CDR3, is DTGVSQNPRHKITKRGQNVTFRCDPISEHNRLYWYRQTLGQGPEFLTYFQNEAQLEKSRLLSDRFSAERPKGSFSTLEIQRTEQGDSAMYLCASRVLDYDNEQFFGPGTRLTVL.

In regard to this clone: The junction shows a germline mismatch at one end, possibly a read error. The rearrangement links TRBV7-2 to TRBJ2-7; TRBD2 matches 11 bases. CDR3 length: 14 amino acids. Germline V gene lookup returns CDR1 SGHTA and CDR2 FQGNSA. As DNA, the CDR3 is TGTGCCAGCAGCCTAGCGGGGGGAGGACGCGAGCAGTACTTC. Translating gives CASSLAGGGREQYF.

This clone has just a few counts. This chain connects TRBV7-2 to TRBJ2-1; 14 bases are a match to TRBD2. The CDR3 is 17 residues long. The V gene's germline CDR1 is SGHTA and CDR2 FQGNSA. V lost 4 bases to trimming and J lost 13 bases; unmatched junction nucleotides: 15. The DNA for the CDR3 is TGTGCCAGCAGCTCCACCATGACTAGCGGGGGGGCGCAAACCCAGTTCTTC. The encoded protein is CASSSTMTSGGAQTQFF.

The rearrangement uses TRBV30 and TRBJ2-1, with TRBD1 matching 11 bases. The CDR3 has 14 residues. Germline CDR1 and CDR2: GTSNPN and SVGIG (reference sequence). J gave up 8 bases and V 5 bases, and 8 bases lay outside the gene matches. CDR3 in DNA: TGTGCCTGGGGCCGGGACAGGGGGATCGATGAGCAGTTCTTC. Translation: CAWGRDRGIDEQFF. Combining the CDR3 with reference TRBV30 and TRBJ2-1 gives the whole variable domain SQTIHQWPATLVQPVGSPLSLECTVEGTSNPNLYWYRQAAGRGLQLLFYSVGIGQISSEVPQNLSASRPQDRQFILSSKKLLLSDSGFYLCAWGRDRGIDEQFFGPGTRLTVL.

CDR3 residues: CASSRQGEGREQYF. CDR3 coding DNA: TGTGCCAGCAGTCGACAGGGCGAAGGACGCGAGCAGTACTTC. This rearrangement joins TRBV27 to TRBJ2-7; 7 bases are a match to TRBD1. The V segment lost 5 bases and the J segment 6 bases; nucleotides outside the gene matches: 10. The CDR3 loop spans 14 amino acids. The V gene's germline CDR1 is MNHEY and CDR2 SMNVEV (reference sequence).

The chain links TRBV28 to TRBJ2-7; weak D call: TRBD1 (6 bases). This CDR3 is 16 amino acids long. With 6 bases removed from V and 4 bases from J, the gap between germline ends came to 22 bases. Germline assignment: CDR1 MDHEN and CDR2 SYDVKM. Here the CDR3 DNA reads TGTGCCAGCAGCCCACTCACAGGGTCGCGATATTACGAGCAGTACTTC. It encodes CASSPLTGSRYYEQYF. The full variable domain, in which reference TRBV28 and TRBJ2-7 provide the parts outside the CDR3, is DVKVTQSSRYLVKRTGEKVFLECVQDMDHENMFWYRQDPGLGLRLIYFSYDVKMKEKGDIPEGYSVSREKKERFSLILESASTNQTSMYLCASSPLTGSRYYEQYFGPGTRLTVT.

This chain links TRBV27 with TRBJ2-7; 7 positions match TRBD2. V was clipped by 3 bases and J by 2 bases; unmatched bases: 10. This CDR3 region has 16 residues. Per the germline V gene, CDR1 is MNHEY and CDR2 is SMNVEV (reference sequence). Written as DNA, the CDR3 is TGTGCCAGCAGTTTTCGTGCCAGCGGGAAAACCTACGAGCAGTACTTC. Protein product: CASSFRASGKTYEQYF.

The J gene is TRBJ2-3, the V gene TRBV9; TRBD2 matches 9 bases. The CDR3 contains 15 residues. Losses at the gene ends were 0 bases for V and 3 bases for J; bases not matched to a gene: 2. The germline V gene has CDR1 SGDLS and CDR2 YYNGEE. The CDR3 protein is CASSVGAGGTDTQYF. The DNA of the CDR3 is TGTGCCAGCAGCGTAGGAGCGGGGGGTACAGATACGCAGTATTTT.

The rearrangement joins TRBV7-9 to TRBJ1-1; tentatively, D is TRBD1 (5 bases). Germline V gives CDR1 SEHNR, CDR2 FQNEAQ (reference sequence). V lost 6 bases and J lost 7, with 15 bases in between. This CDR3 has 13 amino acids. As DNA, the CDR3 is TGTGCCAGCAGAACAGGAGTCAGGAGTGAAGCTTTCTTT. Its protein product is CASRTGVRSEAFF.

The gene calls are TRBV5-1 and TRBJ1-1; no reliable D call. The germline CDR1 and CDR2 sequences are SGHRS and YFSETQ. This CDR3 contains 14 residues. With 3 bases removed from V and 7 bases from J, the gap between germline ends came to 16 bases. The CDR3 loop reads CASSSPGSSSEAFF. In nucleotides, the CDR3 is TGCGCCAGCAGCTCGCCCGGGAGTTCGAGTGAAGCTTTCTTT.

V usage is TRBV3-1 (or the pseudogene TRBV3-2) and J usage is TRBJ1-6; tentatively, D is TRBD1 (5 bases). V lost 0 bases and J 7 bases, leaving 7 bases between the germline ends. This CDR3 has 14 amino acids. CDR1 is LGHDT and CDR2 is YNNKEL in the germline V gene (reference sequence). Written as DNA, the CDR3 is TGTGCCAGCAGCCAAGAAGGGGCCAATTCACCCCTCCACTTT. It codes for CASSQEGANSPLHF.

The chain has TRBV12-5 and TRBJ1-2, with a tentative D call TRBD1 (6 bases). The V and J ends lost 3 bases and 4 bases respectively, with 15 bases between them. CDR1 and CDR2 (germline): LGHNT, FRNRAP. CDR3 length: 15 amino acids. The CDR3: CASGFGDDRFYGYTF. CDR3 bases: TGTGCTAGTGGTTTCGGAGATGACAGGTTCTATGGCTACACCTTC.

V usage is TRBV5-8 and J usage is TRBJ1-1, with 8 bases fitting TRBD1. CDR1 is SGHTS, CDR2 YDEGEE, per germline. The ends lost 4 bases at V and 0 bases at J; junction bases unmatched: 5. The CDR3 sequence is 15 residues long. CDR3 nucleotide sequence: TGTGCCAGCAGCAGACGACAGGGGATGAACACTGAAGCTTTCTTT. Protein product: CASSRRQGMNTEAFF.

The CDR3: CASSPGPGVTEAFF. CDR3 nucleotide sequence: TGTGCCAGCAGCCCAGGCCCAGGGGTCACTGAAGCTTTCTTT. The gene calls are TRBV27 and TRBJ1-1, with D possibly being TRBD1 (6 bases). V lost 6 bases to trimming and J lost 4 bases, with 15 bases between them. The V gene's germline CDR1 is MNHEY and CDR2 SMNVEV (reference sequence). The CDR3 length is 14 residues.

The genes are TRBV27 and TRBJ2-7; D might be TRBD1 (5 bases). V shed 3 bases and J shed 3 bases, with 9 bases lying between them. CDR1 MNHEY and CDR2 SMNVEV come from the germline V gene (reference sequence). The CDR3 contains 13 residues. CDR3 coding DNA: TGTGCCAGCAGTTTTGGACAAGACTACGAGCAGTACTTC. Translating it yields CASSFGQDYEQYF.

The table lists this clone with a few counts. The rearrangement links TRBV18 to TRBJ2-7; 7 nucleotides align to TRBD1. The CDR3 extends over 14 amino acids. CDR1 and CDR2 (germline): KGHSH, LQKENI. The V gene end was trimmed by 3 bases and the J gene end by 6 bases; junction bases not matched to a gene: 8. The CDR3 DNA follows: TGTGCCAGCTCACCCAACATACAGGGGAGCGAGCAGTACTTC. Its translation: CASSPNIQGSEQYF. Together with reference TRBV18 and TRBJ2-7, the CDR3 gives the full variable domain: NAGVMQNPRHLVRRRGQEARLRCSPMKGHSHVYWYRQLPEEGLKFMVYLQKENIIDESGMPKERFSAEFPKEGPSILRIQQVVRGDSAAYFCASSPNIQGSEQYFGPGTRLTVT.

This chain connects TRBV28 to TRBJ1-5; D uncertain. The CDR3 is 14 residues long. V gave up 6 bases and J gave up 6 bases, with 15 bases separating them. The germline V gene has CDR1 MDHEN and CDR2 SYDVKM. The CDR3 here is CASSRRVGGQPQHF. The CDR3 DNA is TGTGCCAGCAGCCGTCGGGTGGGTGGTCAGCCCCAGCATTTT.

The rearrangement uses TRBV2 and TRBJ1-4, with TRBD1 identical over 7 bases. V gave up 7 bases and J gave up 12 bases; unmatched junction bases: 5. This CDR3 is 11 amino acids long. The germline gives CDR1 SNHLY, CDR2 FYNNEI. Here the CDR3 DNA reads TGTGCCAGCACTGACAGGGCGGAACTGTTTTTT. It is translated as CASTDRAELFF.